These 10 T cell receptor beta chains share one sample of origin, sequenced in a study of T cells expressing NK-cell markers (dated by TCRdb to 2018 to 2021). The receptor library was made with 5' RACE. The run used an Illumina HiSeq 2000. The reads, reprocessed by TCRdb, yield one row per CDR3 protein sequence and no DNA. This sample's listing comprises around 550,000 distinct CDR3 sequences. 3.5% to 4.5% of the sample is held by the ten biggest clonotypes. The sample was blood T cells: a sorted CD56 or NKG2C T cell subset, CD4+ or CD8+ T cells, or bulk PBMC T cells (not recorded which). These receptors were collected from a man younger than 35 in good health. Donor details come from another sample of the same person, matched by shared clones.

V usage is TRBV12-3 or TRBV12-4 and J usage is TRBJ2-5; as DNA is missing, the TRBD1 call by TCRdb cannot be tested. This CDR3 spans 15 amino acids. CDR3 amino acids: CASSDDRVMQETQYF.

The chain joins TRBV20-1 to TRBJ1-1; TCRdb designates TRBD1, a call that cannot be tested without DNA. The CDR3 covers 17 residues. In germline, CDR1 is DFQATT, CDR2 SNEGSKA (reference sequence). CDR3: CSALRSGGAWVNTEAFF.

The chain recombines TRBV27 with TRBJ2-4; there is no DNA to check the TCRdb D call of TRBD1. Germline V gives CDR1 MNHEY, CDR2 SMNVEV (reference sequence). The CDR3 runs to 15 residues. CDR3 sequence reads: CASSLDRGAGNIQYF.

The rearrangement joins TRBV14 to TRBJ2-1; TCRdb calls TRBD2, which cannot be checked without DNA. Germline values: CDR1 SGHDN, CDR2 FVKESK. The CDR3 has 18 amino acids. This CDR3 reads CASSQVPYGRNSYNEQFF.

The gene calls are TRBV27 and TRBJ1-1; TCRdb returns TRBD1, unconfirmable since there is no DNA. The CDR3 loop spans 16 amino acids. In germline, CDR1 is MNHEY, CDR2 SMNVEV (reference sequence). CDR3 sequence: CASRDRTALMNTEAFF.

The chain is built from TRBV29-1 and TRBJ2-1; the TCRdb D gene call, TRBD1, has no DNA to confirm it. The germline V gene has CDR1 SQVTM and CDR2 ANQGSEA. This CDR3 has 12 residues. The CDR3 protein is CSGRGAVREQFF.

The chain recombines TRBV20-1 with TRBJ2-3; the D gene TCRdb calls, TRBD1, cannot be checked with no DNA. Germline lookup yields CDR1 DFQATT and CDR2 SNEGSKA (reference sequence). There are 15 residues in the CDR3. The CDR3 protein is CSAPKLVPSTDTQYF.

This chain connects TRBV12-3 or TRBV12-4 to TRBJ2-1; TCRdb's D call, TRBD2, is unchecked because there is no DNA. The CDR3 sequence is 18 residues long. The CDR3 is CASSGLAAGGISYNEQFF.

The chain joins TRBV11-1 to TRBJ2-1; TCRdb lists TRBD2, though no DNA is available to test this call. The CDR3 covers 18 residues. The V gene's germline CDR1 is SGHAT and CDR2 FQDESV (reference sequence). The chain's CDR3 is CASSPIVGREAIDNEQFF.

The rearrangement links TRBV29-1 to TRBJ1-5. The CDR3 has 12 amino acids. Germline loops: CDR1 SQVTM, CDR2 ANQGSEA. The CDR3 region is CSVAGSDQPQHF.